This is a list of T cell receptor beta chains from one sample in a study of T cell repertoires in cytomegalovirus infection. These receptors have no known antigen. TCRdb re-called the reads through MiXCR, storing one row per CDR3 protein. Seen here are 250,000 to 400,000 distinct CDR3 sequences, roughly 25% observed once, and the top ten hold roughly 13%. The input for sequencing was cultured PBMCs, taken from culture after CMV antigen stimulation. These receptors were taken from a human donor in good health (CMV status not recorded). Some clones in this sample may be carry-over from other donors' samples. The CDR3 runs from the conserved cysteine through the conserved F or W. D genes are given only for firm matches. Not all rows give a size; the values are once, few, many and, for expanded clones, a class.

d_call cdr3_length j_call v_call clone_size cdr3_aa cdr3_nt
TRBD2 16 TRBJ2-7 TRBV28 few CASSPGVAGDTGGGYF TGTGCCAGCAGTCCCGGAGTAGCGGGAGATACAGGTGGGGGGTACTTC
- 17 TRBJ2-1 TRBV7-2 - CASSPGAGSGPYNEQFF TGTGCCAGCAGCCCCGGGGCCGGGAGCGGGCCCTACAATGAGCAGTTCTTC
- 16 TRBJ2-5 TRBV20-1 - CSARVGGLPNQETQYF TGCAGTGCTAGAGTAGGGGGACTACCGAATCAGGAGACCCAGTACTTC
TRBD2 17 TRBJ2-1 TRBV12-3/TRBV12-4 - CASSSHSSGRFYNEQFF TGTGCCAGCAGTTCCCATTCTAGCGGGCGGTTCTACAATGAGCAGTTCTTC
- 13 TRBJ1-1 TRBV4-3 - CASSPVTNTEAFF TGCGCCAGCAGCCCAGTTACAAACACTGAAGCTTTCTTT
TRBD2 12 TRBJ2-1 TRBV29-1 - CSAGTSEYEQFF TGCAGCGCCGGGACTAGCGAATATGAGCAGTTCTTC
- 12 TRBJ2-5 TRBV7-2 many CASSVLQETQYF TGTGCCAGCAGCGTATTGCAAGAGACCCAGTACTTC
- 13 TRBJ2-3 TRBV12-3/TRBV12-4 - CASSLILRDTQYF TGTGCCAGCAGTTTAATCCTTCGAGATACGCAGTATTTT
- 15 TRBJ1-2 TRBV7-2 - CASSLGSASNYGYTF TGTGCCAGCAGCTTAGGGTCAGCGTCTAACTATGGCTACACCTTC
- 10 TRBJ2-5 TRBV20-1 - CSARMETQYF TGCAGTGCTCGTATGGAGACCCAGTACTTC
TRBD2 16 TRBJ2-1 TRBV10-3 - CAISEPTSGRAWEQFF TGTGCCATCAGTGAGCCGACTAGCGGGAGGGCCTGGGAGCAGTTCTTC
- 13 TRBJ1-5 TRBV15 - CATSRGLNQPQHF TGTGCCACCAGCAGGGGACTCAATCAGCCCCAGCATTTT
TRBD1 14 TRBJ1-2 TRBV20-1 - CSASGTGITYGYTF TGCAGTGCTTCCGGGACAGGGATTACCTATGGCTACACCTTC
TRBD1 13 TRBJ2-7 TRBV20-1 once CSAIGDRGYEQYF TGCAGTGCTATCGGTGACAGGGGCTACGAGCAGTACTTC
TRBD2 14 TRBJ2-2 TRBV11-2 few CACLAGVVAGELFF TGTGCCTGCTTAGCGGGAGTGGTTGCCGGGGAGCTGTTTTTT
- 15 TRBJ2-7 TRBV4-3 few CASSQGGDYRDEQYF TGCGCCAGCAGCCAAGGGGGAGACTATAGGGACGAGCAGTACTTC
- 13 TRBJ2-1 TRBV7-2 many CASSAGTHSEQFF TGTGCCAGCAGCGCCGGGACTCACAGTGAGCAGTTCTTC
TRBD1 15 TRBJ2-7 TRBV5-1 - CASSRIETGSNEQYF TGCGCCAGCAGCCGCATAGAGACAGGGAGCAACGAGCAGTACTTC
- 14 TRBJ2-5 TRBV7-6 - CASSLGGYQETQYF TGTGCCAGCAGCTTAGGCGGATACCAAGAGACCCAGTACTTC
- 15 TRBJ1-2 TRBV7-2 many CASSSQGRSNYGYTF TGTGCCAGCAGCTCTCAGGGTCGGTCCAACTATGGCTACACCTTC
- 13 TRBJ1-1 TRBV11-2 - CASSPGPSTEAFF TGTGCCAGCAGCCCGGGACCGAGCACTGAAGCTTTCTTT